This paragraph reports one T cell receptor (beta chain). What it recognizes is unknown. This was the immunoSEQ version 4 assay in survey mode. Clones were read by immunoSEQ multiplex PCR, and TCRdb kept only the in-frame ones, dropping some. Of over 10,000 clones listed, about 69% are singletons. An overlapping HIV-1 Gag peptide pool stimulated these cells at 0.95 to 1 ug/peptide/mL. Sorting of responding CD4+ T cells relied on upregulated CD40 ligand together with CD69. These HIV-1-infected adults initiated suppressive ART in chronic infection. The sample is drawn from a study of persistence of HIV-infected CD4 T cells. This specimen was CD4+ T cells sorted from PBMCs after roughly 18-hour stimulation, taken from a patient who received antiretroviral therapy. The receptor's source is an adult man with HIV who was CMV-seropositive.

The CDR3: CATSRDGGYTF. In DNA, the CDR3 is TGTGCCACCAGCAGAGACGGTGGCTACACCTTC. This chain joins TRBV15 and TRBJ1-2; D is unclear. The germline V gene encodes CDR1 LNHNV and CDR2 YYDKDF (reference sequence). The CDR3 covers 11 residues. V lost 0 bases to trimming and J lost 7 bases, with 3 bases between them.